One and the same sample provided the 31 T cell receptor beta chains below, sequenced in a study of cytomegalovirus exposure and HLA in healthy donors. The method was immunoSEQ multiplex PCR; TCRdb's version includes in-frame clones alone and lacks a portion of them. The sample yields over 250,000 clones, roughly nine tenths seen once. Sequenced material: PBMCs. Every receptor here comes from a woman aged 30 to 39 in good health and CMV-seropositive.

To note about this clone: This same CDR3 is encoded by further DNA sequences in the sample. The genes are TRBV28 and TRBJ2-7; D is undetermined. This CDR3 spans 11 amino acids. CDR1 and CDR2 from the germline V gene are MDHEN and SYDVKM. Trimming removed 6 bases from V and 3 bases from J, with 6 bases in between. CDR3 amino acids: CASSPNYEQYF. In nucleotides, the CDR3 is TGTGCCAGCAGCCCAAACTACGAGCAGTACTTC.

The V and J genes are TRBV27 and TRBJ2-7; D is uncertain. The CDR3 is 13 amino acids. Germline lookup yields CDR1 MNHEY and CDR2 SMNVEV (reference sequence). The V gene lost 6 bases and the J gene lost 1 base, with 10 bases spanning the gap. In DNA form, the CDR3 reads TGTGCCAGCAGCCCCGGGTCATCCTACGAGCAGTACTTC. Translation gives CASSPGSSYEQYF.

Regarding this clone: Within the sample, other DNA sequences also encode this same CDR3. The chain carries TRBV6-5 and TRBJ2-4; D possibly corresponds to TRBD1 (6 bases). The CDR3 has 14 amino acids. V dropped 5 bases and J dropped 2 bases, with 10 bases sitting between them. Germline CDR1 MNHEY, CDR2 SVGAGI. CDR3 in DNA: TGTGCCAGCAGTACACAGGGTACCAAAAACATTCAGTACTTC. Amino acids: CASSTQGTKNIQYF.

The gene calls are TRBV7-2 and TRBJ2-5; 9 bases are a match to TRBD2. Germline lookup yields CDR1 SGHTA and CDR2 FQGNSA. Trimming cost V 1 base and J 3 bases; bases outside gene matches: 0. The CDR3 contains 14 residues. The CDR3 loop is CASSLGLAEETQYF. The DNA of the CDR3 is TGTGCCAGCAGCTTAGGACTAGCGGAAGAGACCCAGTACTTC.

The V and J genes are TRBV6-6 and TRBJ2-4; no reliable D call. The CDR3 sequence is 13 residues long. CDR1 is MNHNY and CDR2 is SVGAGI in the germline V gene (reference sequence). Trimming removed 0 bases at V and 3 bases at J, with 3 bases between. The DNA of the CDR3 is TGTGCCAGCAGTTACTCGGACAAAAACATTCAGTACTTC. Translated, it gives CASSYSDKNIQYF.

The CDR3 DNA sequence: TGTGCCAGCAGTTCCCGATCCCCAGGGGCTTACAATGAGCAGTTCTTC. Its translation is CASSSRSPGAYNEQFF. The chain employs TRBV27 and TRBJ2-1; a weak D match, TRBD1 (6 bases). CDR3 length equals 16 residues. The ends were cut back, 4 bases at V and 4 bases at J, with 17 bases in the middle. Per the germline V gene, CDR1 is MNHEY and CDR2 is SMNVEV (reference sequence).

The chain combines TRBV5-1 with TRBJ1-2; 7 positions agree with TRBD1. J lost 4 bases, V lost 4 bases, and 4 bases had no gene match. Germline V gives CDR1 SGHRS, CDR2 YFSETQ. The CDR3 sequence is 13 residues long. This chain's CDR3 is CASSPRDSYGYTF. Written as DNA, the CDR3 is TGCGCCAGCAGCCCACGGGACAGCTATGGCTACACCTTC.

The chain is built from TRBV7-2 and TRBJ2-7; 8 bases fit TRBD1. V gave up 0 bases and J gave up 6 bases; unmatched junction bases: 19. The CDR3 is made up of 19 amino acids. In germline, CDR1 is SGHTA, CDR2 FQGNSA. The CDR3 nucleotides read TGTGCCAGCAGCTTAGCGCTCGACGCCCGACAGGGGCGGAAATCCGAGCAGTACTTC. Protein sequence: CASSLALDARQGRKSEQYF. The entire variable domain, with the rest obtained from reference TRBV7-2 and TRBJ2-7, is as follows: GAGVSQSPSNKVTEKGKDVELRCDPISGHTALYWYRQSLGQGLEFLIYFQGNSAPDKSGLPSDRFSAERTGGSVSTLTIQRTQQEDSAVYLCASSLALDARQGRKSEQYFGPGTRLTVT.

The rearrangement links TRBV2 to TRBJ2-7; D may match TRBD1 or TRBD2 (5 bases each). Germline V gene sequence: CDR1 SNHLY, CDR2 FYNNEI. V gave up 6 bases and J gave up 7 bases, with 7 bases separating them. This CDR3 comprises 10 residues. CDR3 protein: CASRGTEQYF. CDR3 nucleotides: TGTGCCAGCAGAGGGACGGAGCAGTACTTC.

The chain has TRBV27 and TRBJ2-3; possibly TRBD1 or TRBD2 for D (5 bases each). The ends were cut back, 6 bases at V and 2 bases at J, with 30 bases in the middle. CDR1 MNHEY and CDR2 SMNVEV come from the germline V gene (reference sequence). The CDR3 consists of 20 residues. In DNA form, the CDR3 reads TGTGCCAGCAGGGGGGAGTCCGAATGGCGACTCCTACCCATCACAGATACGCAGTATTTT. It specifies CASRGESEWRLLPITDTQYF.

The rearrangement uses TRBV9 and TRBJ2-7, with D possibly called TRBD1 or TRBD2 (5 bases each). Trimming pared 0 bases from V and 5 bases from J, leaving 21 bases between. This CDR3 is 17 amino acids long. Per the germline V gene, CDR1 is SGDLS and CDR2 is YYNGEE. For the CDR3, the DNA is TGTGCCAGCAGCGTAGGGTATATGGGGGTAGAGTGGGACGAGCAGTACTTC. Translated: CASSVGYMGVEWDEQYF. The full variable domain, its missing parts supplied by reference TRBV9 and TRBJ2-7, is DSGVTQTPKHLITATGQRVTLRCSPRSGDLSVYWYQQSLDQGLQFLIQYYNGEERAKGNILERFSAQQFPDLHSELNLSSLELGDSALYFCASSVGYMGVEWDEQYFGPGTRLTVT.

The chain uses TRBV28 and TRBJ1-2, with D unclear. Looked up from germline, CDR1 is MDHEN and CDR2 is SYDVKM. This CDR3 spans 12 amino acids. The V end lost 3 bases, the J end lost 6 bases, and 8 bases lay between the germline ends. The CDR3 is CASSFLRNGYTF. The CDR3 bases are TGTGCCAGCAGTTTTTTGAGGAATGGCTACACCTTC.

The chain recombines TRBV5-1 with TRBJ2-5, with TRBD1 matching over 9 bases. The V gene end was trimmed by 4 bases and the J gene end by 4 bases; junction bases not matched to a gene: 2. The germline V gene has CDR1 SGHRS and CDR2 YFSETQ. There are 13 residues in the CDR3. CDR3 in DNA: TGCGCCAGCAGCAACAGGGGGCGAGAGACCCAGTACTTC. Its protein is CASSNRGRETQYF.

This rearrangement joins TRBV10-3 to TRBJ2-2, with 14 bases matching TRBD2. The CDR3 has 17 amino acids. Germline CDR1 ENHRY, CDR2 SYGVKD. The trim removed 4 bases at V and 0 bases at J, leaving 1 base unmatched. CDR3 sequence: CAISGTSGGTNTGELFF. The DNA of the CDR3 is TGTGCCATCAGTGGGACTAGCGGGGGGACGAACACCGGGGAGCTGTTTTTT.

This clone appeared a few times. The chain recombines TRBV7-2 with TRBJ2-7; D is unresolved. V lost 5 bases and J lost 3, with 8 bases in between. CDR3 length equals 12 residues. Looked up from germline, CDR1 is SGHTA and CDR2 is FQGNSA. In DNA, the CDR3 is TGTGCCAGCAGCCCAATCATCTACGAGCAGTACTTC. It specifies CASSPIIYEQYF.

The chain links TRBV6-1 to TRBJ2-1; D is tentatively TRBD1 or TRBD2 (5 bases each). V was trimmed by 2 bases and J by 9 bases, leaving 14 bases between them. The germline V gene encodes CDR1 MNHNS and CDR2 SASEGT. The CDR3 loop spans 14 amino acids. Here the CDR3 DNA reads TGTGCCAGCAGTGAATGGGACCGGTGGGGTGAGCAGTTCTTC. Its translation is CASSEWDRWGEQFF.

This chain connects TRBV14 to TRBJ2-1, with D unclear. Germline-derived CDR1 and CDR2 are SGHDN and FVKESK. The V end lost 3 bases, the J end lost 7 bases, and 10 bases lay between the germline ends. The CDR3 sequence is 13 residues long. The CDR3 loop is CASSQFRYNEQFF. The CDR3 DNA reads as TGTGCCAGCAGCCAGTTCCGGTATAATGAGCAGTTCTTC.

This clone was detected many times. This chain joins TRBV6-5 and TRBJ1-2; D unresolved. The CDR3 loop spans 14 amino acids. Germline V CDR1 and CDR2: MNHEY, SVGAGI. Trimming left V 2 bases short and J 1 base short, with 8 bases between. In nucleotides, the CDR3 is TGTGCCAGCAGTTACAGCTGGGGTAACTATGGCTACACCTTC. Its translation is CASSYSWGNYGYTF.

The CDR3 reads CASSIRAGNTEAFF. CDR3 bases: TGTGCCAGTAGTATAAGGGCCGGGAACACTGAAGCTTTCTTT. The chain is built from TRBV19 and TRBJ1-1, with D uncertain. The CDR3 has 14 amino acids. Trimming removed 2 bases at V and 1 base at J, with 8 bases between. Per germline, CDR1 LNHDA and CDR2 SQIVND (reference sequence).

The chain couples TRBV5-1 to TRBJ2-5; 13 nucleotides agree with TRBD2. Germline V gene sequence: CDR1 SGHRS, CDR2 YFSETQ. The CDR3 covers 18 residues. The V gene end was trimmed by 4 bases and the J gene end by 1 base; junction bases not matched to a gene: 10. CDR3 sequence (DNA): TGCGCCAGCAGCACCTCCCGGACTAGCGGGGGAATCCAAGAGACCCAGTACTTC. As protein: CASSTSRTSGGIQETQYF. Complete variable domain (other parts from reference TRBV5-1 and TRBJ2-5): KAGVTQTPRYLIKTRGQQVTLSCSPISGHRSVSWYQQTPGQGLQFLFEYFSETQRNKGNFPGRFSGRQFSNSRSEMNVSTLELGDSALYLCASSTSRTSGGIQETQYFGPGTRLLVL.

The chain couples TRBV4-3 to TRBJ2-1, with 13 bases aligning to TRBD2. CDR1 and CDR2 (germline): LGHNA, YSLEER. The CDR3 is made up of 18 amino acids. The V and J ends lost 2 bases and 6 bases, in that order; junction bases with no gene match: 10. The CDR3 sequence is CASSQTSGRAISLNEQFF. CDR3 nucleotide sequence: TGCGCCAGCAGCCAAACTAGCGGGAGGGCCATCTCTCTCAATGAGCAGTTCTTC.

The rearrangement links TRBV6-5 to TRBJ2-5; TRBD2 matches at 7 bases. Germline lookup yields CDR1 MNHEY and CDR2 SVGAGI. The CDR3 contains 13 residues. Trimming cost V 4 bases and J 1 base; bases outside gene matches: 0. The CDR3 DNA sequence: TGTGCCAGCAGTTCTAGCGGCCAAGAGACCCAGTACTTC. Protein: CASSSSGQETQYF.

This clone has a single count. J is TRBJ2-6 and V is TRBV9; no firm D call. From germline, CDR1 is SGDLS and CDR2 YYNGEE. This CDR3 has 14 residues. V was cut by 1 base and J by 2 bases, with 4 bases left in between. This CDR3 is CASSVTPGANVLTF. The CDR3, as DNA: TGTGCCAGCAGCGTAACTCCTGGGGCCAACGTCCTGACTTTC.

The CDR3: CAISEYQGARETQYF. In DNA, the CDR3 is TGTGCCATCAGTGAGTACCAGGGGGCGCGAGAGACCCAGTACTTC. The chain is built from TRBV10-3 and TRBJ2-5; 8 bases are shared with TRBD1. The CDR3 consists of 15 residues. The V gene's germline CDR1 is ENHRY and CDR2 SYGVKD. The V gene end was trimmed by 1 base and the J gene end by 4 bases; junction bases not matched to a gene: 5.

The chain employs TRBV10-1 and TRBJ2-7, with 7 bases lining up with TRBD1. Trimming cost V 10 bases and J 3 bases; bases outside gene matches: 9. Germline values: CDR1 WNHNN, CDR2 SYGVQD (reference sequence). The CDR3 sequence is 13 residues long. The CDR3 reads CANQDGQVYEQYF. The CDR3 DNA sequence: TGCGCCAACCAAGACGGACAGGTCTACGAGCAGTACTTC.

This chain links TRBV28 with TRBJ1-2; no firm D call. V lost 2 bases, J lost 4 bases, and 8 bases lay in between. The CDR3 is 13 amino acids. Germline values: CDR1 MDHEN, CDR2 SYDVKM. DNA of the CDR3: TGTGCCAGCAGTTTAATCGCGTCCTATGGCTACACCTTC. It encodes CASSLIASYGYTF.

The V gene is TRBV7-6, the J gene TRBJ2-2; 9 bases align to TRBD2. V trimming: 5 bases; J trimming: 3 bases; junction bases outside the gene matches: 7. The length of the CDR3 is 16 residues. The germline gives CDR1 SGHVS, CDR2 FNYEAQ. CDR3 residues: CASSLIAGEDTGELFF. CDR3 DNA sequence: TGTGCCAGCAGCCTTATAGCGGGAGAGGACACCGGGGAGCTGTTTTTT.

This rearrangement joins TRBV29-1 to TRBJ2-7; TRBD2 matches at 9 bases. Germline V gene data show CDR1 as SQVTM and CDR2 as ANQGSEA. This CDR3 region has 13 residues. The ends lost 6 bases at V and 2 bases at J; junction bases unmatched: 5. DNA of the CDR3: TGCAGCGTGGAGACTAGCGGACCCTACGAGCAGTACTTC. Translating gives CSVETSGPYEQYF.

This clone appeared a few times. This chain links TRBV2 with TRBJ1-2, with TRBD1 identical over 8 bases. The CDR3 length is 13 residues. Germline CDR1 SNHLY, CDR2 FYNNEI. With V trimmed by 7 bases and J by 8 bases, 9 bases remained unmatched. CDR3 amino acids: CASTKDRGWGYTF. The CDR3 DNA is TGTGCCAGCACCAAAGACAGGGGTTGGGGCTACACCTTC.

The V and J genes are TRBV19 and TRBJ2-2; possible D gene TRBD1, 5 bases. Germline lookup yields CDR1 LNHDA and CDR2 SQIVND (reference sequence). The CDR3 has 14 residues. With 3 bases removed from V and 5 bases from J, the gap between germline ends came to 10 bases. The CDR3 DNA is TGTGCCAGTAGTATGGTGGCAGGGACCGGGGAGCTGTTTTTT. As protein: CASSMVAGTGELFF.

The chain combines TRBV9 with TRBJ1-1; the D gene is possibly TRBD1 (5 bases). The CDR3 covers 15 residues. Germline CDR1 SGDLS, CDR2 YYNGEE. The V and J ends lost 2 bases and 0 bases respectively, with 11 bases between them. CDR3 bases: TGTGCCAGCAGCGTTCTGATGGGGGTGAACACTGAAGCTTTCTTT. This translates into CASSVLMGVNTEAFF.